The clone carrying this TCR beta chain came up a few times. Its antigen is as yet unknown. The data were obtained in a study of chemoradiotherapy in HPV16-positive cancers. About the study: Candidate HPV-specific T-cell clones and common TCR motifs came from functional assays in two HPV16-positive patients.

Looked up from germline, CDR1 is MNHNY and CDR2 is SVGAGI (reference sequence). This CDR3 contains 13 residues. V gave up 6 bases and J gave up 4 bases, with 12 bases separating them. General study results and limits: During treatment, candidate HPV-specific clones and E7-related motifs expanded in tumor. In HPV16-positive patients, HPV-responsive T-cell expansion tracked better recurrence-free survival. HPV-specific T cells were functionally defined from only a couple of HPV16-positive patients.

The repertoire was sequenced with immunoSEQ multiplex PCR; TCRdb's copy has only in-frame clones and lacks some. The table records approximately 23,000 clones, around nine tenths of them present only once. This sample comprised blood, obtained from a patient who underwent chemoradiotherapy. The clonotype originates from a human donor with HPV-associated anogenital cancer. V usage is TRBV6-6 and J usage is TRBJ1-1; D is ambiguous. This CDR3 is CASSAVAGTEAFF. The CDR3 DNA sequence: TGTGCCAGCAGCGCCGTTGCGGGCACTGAAGCTTTCTTT.